A selection of T cell receptor beta chains follows, all from one sample in a study of cytomegalovirus exposure and HLA in healthy donors. The protocol was immunoSEQ multiplex PCR, while the TCRdb copy is restricted to in-frame clones and leaves out a portion. The sample holds 120,000 to 150,000 clones, 80% seen once. The sequencing input was PBMCs. These receptors were taken from a man aged 25-40 years in good health and CMV-seronegative. CDR3s include the opening cysteine and the closing phenylalanine or tryptophan. The D gene is left open where the match is weak. Rows give clone size only sometimes, using once, few, many, or a class for an expanded clone.

d_gene,len,abundance,j_gene,v_gene,CDR3aa,CDR3nt
.,14,once,TRBJ1-2,TRBV2,CASTPRGGAEGYTF,TGTGCCAGCACTCCCCGGGGAGGGGCTGAGGGCTACACCTTC
.,15,.,TRBJ2-1,TRBV5-1,CASSLLGPRVNEQFF,TGCGCCAGCAGCTTACTAGGTCCTAGGGTCAATGAGCAGTTCTTC
.,15,once,TRBJ2-1,TRBV5-1,CASSSEATTYNEQFF,TGCGCCAGCAGCTCGGAGGCCACCACCTACAATGAGCAGTTCTTC
.,14,.,TRBJ1-1,TRBV6-5,CASSRDTGNTEAFF,TGTGCCAGCAGCCGCGACACCGGGAACACTGAAGCTTTCTTT
.,12,.,TRBJ2-7,TRBV11-2,CASSEGTHEQYF,TGTGCCAGCAGCGAGGGTACCCACGAGCAGTACTTC
.,14,.,TRBJ2-7,TRBV29-1,CSALPFGGLGEQYF,TGCAGCGCCCTACCGTTTGGGGGCTTAGGCGAGCAGTACTTC
.,14,few,TRBJ1-3,TRBV7-8,CASSLVSSGNTIYF,TGTGCCAGCAGCTTAGTGAGCTCTGGAAACACCATATATTTT
.,16,.,TRBJ2-5,TRBV2,CASTGVRQGYQETQYF,TGTGCCAGCACCGGGGTCCGCCAGGGGTACCAAGAGACCCAGTACTTC
TRBD2,17,.,TRBJ2-5,TRBV9,CASSVGLAGALGETQYF,TGTGCCAGCAGCGTAGGGCTAGCGGGGGCGCTGGGAGAGACCCAGTACTTC
.,14,.,TRBJ1-5,TRBV2,CASTHDYSNQPQHF,TGTGCCAGCACACACGACTATAGCAATCAGCCCCAGCATTTT
.,13,.,TRBJ2-1,TRBV4-2,CASSQDILNEQFF,TGTGCCAGCAGCCAAGATATTCTTAATGAGCAGTTCTTC
TRBD1,15,.,TRBJ2-5,TRBV18,CASSPSPGQKETQYF,TGTGCCAGCTCACCATCGCCGGGACAGAAAGAGACCCAGTACTTC
TRBD1,14,.,TRBJ2-1,TRBV12-5,CASGWGDRGNEQFF,TGTGCTAGTGGTTGGGGGGACAGGGGGAACGAGCAGTTCTTC
TRBD1,15,.,TRBJ1-5,TRBV2,CASSLTGGSNQPQHF,TGTGCCAGCAGTTTAACAGGGGGGAGCAATCAGCCCCAGCATTTT
.,13,.,TRBJ2-1,TRBV29-1,CSVEGEVRNEQFF,TGCAGCGTTGAAGGGGAGGTGAGGAATGAGCAGTTCTTC
TRBD1,13,.,TRBJ1-2,TRBV29-1,CSFLTGPDYGYTF,TGCAGCTTTTTGACAGGGCCGGACTATGGCTACACCTTC
TRBD1,16,.,TRBJ2-5,TRBV7-9,CASSLWGKQGAETQYF,TGTGCCAGCAGCTTATGGGGTAAACAGGGGGCTGAGACCCAGTACTTC
.,18,.,TRBJ2-3,TRBV5-1,CASRGSGVVRLFTDTQYF,TGCGCCAGCAGAGGATCGGGGGTGGTTCGTCTTTTCACAGATACGCAGTATTTT
.,17,.,TRBJ1-6,TRBV5-1,CASSSRALAGNNSPLHF,TGCGCCAGCAGCTCCCGAGCCTTAGCGGGGAATAATTCACCCCTCCACTTT
.,12,.,TRBJ2-1,TRBV29-1,CSVARADGEQFF,TGCAGCGTGGCTAGAGCTGACGGTGAGCAGTTCTTC
.,11,.,TRBJ2-5,TRBV2,CASRRDGTQYF,TGTGCCAGCAGACGGGATGGGACCCAGTACTTC
TRBD1,13,.,TRBJ1-2,TRBV7-7,CASRGQGALGYTF,TGTGCTAGCAGGGGACAGGGGGCATTGGGCTACACCTTC
.,13,.,TRBJ1-2,TRBV28,CASTAGAPHGYTF,TGTGCCAGCACGGCAGGGGCACCCCATGGCTACACCTTC
.,11,.,TRBJ2-1,TRBV20-1,CSARVGSEQFF,TGCAGTGCTAGAGTAGGGAGTGAGCAGTTCTTC
.,13,.,TRBJ1-2,TRBV6-6,CASSLTDPSGYTF,TGTGCCAGCAGTCTGACAGATCCCAGCGGCTACACCTTC